Below, 32 T cell receptor beta chains from the same sample are listed, as sequenced in a study of cytomegalovirus exposure and HLA in healthy donors. The PCR made use of 60 Vbeta and 13 Jbeta primers. The protocol was immunoSEQ multiplex PCR, while the TCRdb copy is restricted to in-frame clones and leaves out a portion. The sample shows 200,000 to 250,000 clones, around four fifths of them seen only once. The sample was PBMCs. The source of these receptors is a male donor in good health and CMV-seronegative.

The sample holds one count of this clone. This chain connects TRBV29-1 to TRBJ1-1; 7 bases are shared with TRBD1. The junction had 3 bases not matched to a gene; V was cut back by 1 base and J by 1 base. Germline V gene lookup returns CDR1 SQVTM and CDR2 ANQGSEA. The length of the CDR3 is 14 residues. CDR3 sequence reads: CSVEVRGRNTEAFF. The CDR3 bases are TGCAGCGTTGAAGTAAGGGGGCGGAACACTGAAGCTTTCTTT.

Only a few counts were recorded for this clone. This chain joins TRBV28 and TRBJ1-1, with a weak D call TRBD1 (5 bases). Between the trimmed V and J ends, which lost 7 bases and 4 bases, there was a span of 16 bases. CDR3 length equals 14 residues. CDR1 is MDHEN, CDR2 SYDVKM, per germline. The CDR3 protein is CASTPAGLSTEAFF. DNA for the CDR3: TGTGCCAGCACCCCTGCGGGGCTGAGCACTGAAGCTTTCTTT.

The chain couples TRBV5-4 to TRBJ2-7; 9 bases agree with TRBD2. CDR1 SGHNT and CDR2 YYREEE come from the germline V gene (reference sequence). Unmatched junction bases numbered 9, after V lost 5 bases and J lost 0 bases. The CDR3 runs 16 residues. This CDR3 reads CASRPALSGSSYEQYF. The CDR3 DNA is TGTGCCAGCAGGCCCGCCCTTAGCGGGAGCTCCTACGAGCAGTACTTC.

This chain uses TRBV11-2 with TRBJ2-1; 7 nucleotides line up with TRBD2. Germline V gene lookup returns CDR1 SGHAT and CDR2 FQNNGV. V lost 0 bases to trimming and J lost 6 bases; unmatched junction nucleotides: 5. This CDR3 is built from 15 residues. CDR3 DNA sequence: TGTGCCAGCAGCTTAGAGACTAGCAGACGCAATGAGCAGTTCTTC. Its translation: CASSLETSRRNEQFF. Drawing the rest from reference TRBV11-2 and TRBJ2-1, the complete variable domain is EAGVAQSPRYKIIEKRQSVAFWCNPISGHATLYWYQQILGQGPKLLIQFQNNGVVDDSQLPKDRFSAERLKGVDSTLKIQPAKLEDSAVYLCASSLETSRRNEQFFGPGTRLTVL.

With respect to this clone: The same CDR3 also results from other DNA sequences found in this sample. The genes are TRBV28 and TRBJ2-7; D is unresolved. V shed 2 bases and J shed 0 bases, with 5 bases lying between them. Germline V lookup: CDR1 MDHEN, CDR2 SYDVKM. CDR3 length: 13 residues. CDR3 sequence: CASSLGSSYEQYF. The CDR3 DNA follows: TGTGCCAGCAGTTTAGGCAGCTCCTACGAGCAGTACTTC.

The gene calls are TRBV18 and TRBJ2-3, with 7 nucleotides matching TRBD1. V gave up 4 bases and J gave up 5 bases; unmatched junction bases: 6. The length of the CDR3 is 14 residues. Germline CDR1 and CDR2: KGHSH and LQKENI. The CDR3 nucleotides read TGTGCCAGCTCACAGGTACAGGGGAAAGATACGCAGTATTTT. This gives the protein CASSQVQGKDTQYF.

This clone was detected a few times. V usage is TRBV28 and J usage is TRBJ1-5, with TRBD1 identical over 8 bases. CDR1 is MDHEN, CDR2 SYDVKM, per germline. The CDR3 runs 14 residues. V gave up 6 bases and J gave up 2 bases; unmatched junction bases: 3. CDR3 region: CASSQGAGNQPQHF. CDR3 coding DNA: TGTGCCAGCAGCCAGGGGGCAGGCAATCAGCCCCAGCATTTT.

The J gene is TRBJ2-1, the V gene TRBV5-4; possible D gene TRBD2, 5 bases. There are 13 residues in the CDR3. Trimming removed 0 bases from V and 8 bases from J, with 9 bases in between. CDR1 is SGHNT, CDR2 YYREEE, per germline (reference sequence). The CDR3 nucleotides are TGTGCCAGCAGCTTGGCCCGTAGCGATGAGCAGTTCTTC. Translation: CASSLARSDEQFF.

The V and J genes are TRBV5-1 and TRBJ1-5; D gene unclear. Germline CDR1 is SGHRS and CDR2 is YFSETQ. CDR3 length: 16 amino acids. Trimming left V 0 bases short and J 1 base short, with 11 bases between. The CDR3 protein is CASSLVRGTSNQPQHF. DNA for the CDR3: TGCGCCAGCAGCTTGGTCCGGGGTACGAGCAATCAGCCCCAGCATTTT.

The chain is built from TRBV2 and TRBJ2-7; tentatively, D is TRBD1 (6 bases). This CDR3 is 13 amino acids long. The V gene's germline CDR1 is SNHLY and CDR2 FYNNEI. Trimming left V 4 bases short and J 2 bases short, with 9 bases between. The CDR3 loop reads CASSGTETYEQYF. CDR3 nucleotide sequence: TGTGCCAGCAGTGGGACAGAAACCTACGAGCAGTACTTC.

This clone appeared a few times. J is TRBJ2-7 and V is TRBV10-2; TRBD1 aligns across 9 bases. V gave up 7 bases and J gave up 3 bases; unmatched junction bases: 4. This CDR3 spans 13 amino acids. CDR1 is WSHSY and CDR2 is SAAADI in the germline V gene. The CDR3 bases are TGCGCCAGCACCGGGACAGGGCTCTACGAGCAGTACTTC. Its translation is CASTGTGLYEQYF.

The chain is built from TRBV7-2 and TRBJ2-1; TRBD2 is a possible D gene (6 bases). CDR3 size: 16 residues. The V end was cut by 4 bases, the J end by 10 bases, with 23 bases between. Germline V CDR1 and CDR2: SGHTA, FQGNSA. The CDR3: CASSSSSTEGLGEQFF. Here the CDR3 DNA reads TGTGCCAGCAGCTCAAGTAGCACAGAGGGACTGGGAGAGCAGTTCTTC.

The CDR3 DNA reads as TGTGCCAGCAGCTTAGCAAGGGGACAGGGGGCTGACGAGCAGTACTTC. Protein: CASSLARGQGADEQYF. The chain combines TRBV7-9 with TRBJ2-7, with TRBD1 matching over 12 bases. V lost 0 bases, J lost 5 bases, and 5 bases stayed unmatched. Per germline, CDR1 SEHNR and CDR2 FQNEAQ (reference sequence). The CDR3 runs 16 residues.

The chain couples TRBV19 to TRBJ1-1; D unresolved. V lost 6 bases and J lost 3, with 14 bases in between. This CDR3 is 14 amino acids long. Germline V gene lookup returns CDR1 LNHDA and CDR2 SQIVND (reference sequence). In DNA, the CDR3 is TGTGCCAGTAGGGAGGACGGACGGCACACTGAAGCTTTCTTT. This codes for CASREDGRHTEAFF.

V is TRBV28 and J is TRBJ2-5; D not resolved. This CDR3 region has 14 residues. V lost 2 bases to trimming and J lost 3 bases, with 10 bases between them. Germline values: CDR1 MDHEN, CDR2 SYDVKM. CDR3 residues: CASSLGPWEETQYF. CDR3 nucleotide sequence: TGTGCCAGCAGTTTAGGGCCTTGGGAAGAGACCCAGTACTTC.

This rearrangement joins TRBV10-3 to TRBJ2-7; D unclear. Germline CDR1 reads ENHRY; CDR2 reads SYGVKD. The ends were cut back, 4 bases at V and 1 base at J, with 8 bases in the middle. This CDR3 has 13 amino acids. The CDR3 protein is CAISVTASYEQYF. The CDR3 nucleotides read TGTGCCATCAGTGTAACAGCTTCCTACGAGCAGTACTTC.

The chain is built from TRBV28 and TRBJ1-4, with 7 bases matching TRBD1. V lost 6 bases, J lost 3 bases, and 7 bases stayed unmatched. CDR3 size: 15 residues. Germline CDR1 MDHEN, CDR2 SYDVKM. CDR3 DNA sequence: TGTGCCAGCAGCTTACAGGGGATGTCTAATGAAAAACTGTTTTTT. Translation: CASSLQGMSNEKLFF.

CDR3 nucleotide sequence: TGTGCCAGCAGCGTAGGTGGGAGCGTACATGGAAAACTGTTTTTT. Protein: CASSVGGSVHGKLFF. The rearrangement joins TRBV9 to TRBJ1-4; D uncertain. Trimming stripped 0 bases from V and 10 bases from J, with 16 bases between. This CDR3 region has 15 residues. CDR1 and CDR2 from the germline V gene are SGDLS and YYNGEE.

This clone was observed once. The rearrangement joins TRBV6-5 to TRBJ2-7; 9 bases align to TRBD2. The CDR3 length is 15 residues. Unmatched junction bases numbered 4, after V lost 2 bases and J lost 2 bases. Per the germline V gene, CDR1 is MNHEY and CDR2 is SVGAGI. For the CDR3, the DNA is TGTGCCAGCAGTTACGGTAGCGGGGGAGCCTACGAGCAGTACTTC. It encodes CASSYGSGGAYEQYF.

V is TRBV6-5 and J is TRBJ2-5; 14 positions match TRBD2. This CDR3 is built from 14 residues. The germline gives CDR1 MNHEY, CDR2 SVGAGI. V dropped 6 bases and J dropped 5; count of bases not matched to a gene: 2. The CDR3 region is CASSRLAGGETQYF. CDR3 nucleotides: TGTGCCAGCAGCCGACTAGCGGGAGGGGAGACCCAGTACTTC.

The chain recombines TRBV2 with TRBJ1-2; maybe TRBD1 (6 bases). CDR1 is SNHLY, CDR2 FYNNEI, per germline. V was trimmed by 3 bases and J by 5 bases, leaving 10 bases between them. The CDR3 runs to 13 residues. Here the CDR3 DNA reads TGTGCCAGCAGTGAGACAGGCCTATATGGCTACACCTTC. Its translation is CASSETGLYGYTF.

This chain uses TRBV6-6 with TRBJ2-7, with a possible D match to TRBD2 (6 bases). V was clipped by 0 bases and J by 2 bases, with 14 bases between them. CDR1 and CDR2 from the germline V gene are MNHNY and SVGAGI (reference sequence). The CDR3 extends over 16 amino acids. The CDR3 protein is CASSYSGSSVAYEQYF. The CDR3 nucleotides are TGTGCCAGCAGTTACTCGGGGTCTAGCGTGGCCTACGAGCAGTACTTC.

The V gene is TRBV28, the J gene TRBJ2-1; TRBD1 matches at 9 bases. The germline V gene encodes CDR1 MDHEN and CDR2 SYDVKM. V dropped 4 bases and J dropped 14; count of bases not matched to a gene: 9. This CDR3 spans 13 amino acids. CDR3 nucleotides: TGTGCCAGCAGTTACAGGGGGCGAACGTTGGAGTTCTTC. Protein sequence: CASSYRGRTLEFF.

The gene calls are TRBV19 and TRBJ2-4; 7 bases fit TRBD1. The V segment lost 5 bases and the J segment 7 bases; nucleotides outside the gene matches: 5. The CDR3 has 13 residues. CDR1 and CDR2 from the germline V gene are LNHDA and SQIVND (reference sequence). In DNA, the CDR3 is TGTGCCAGTAGTGCCTCACAGGGGAACATTCAGTACTTC. Encoded protein: CASSASQGNIQYF.

This clone has only a few counts. Other DNA variants within this sample encode the same CDR3. The chain uses TRBV7-3 and TRBJ1-1; TRBD1 is a possible D gene (5 bases). V lost 5 bases and J 3 bases, leaving 13 bases between the germline ends. The CDR3 totals 14 residues. Germline V gene data show CDR1 as SGHTA and CDR2 as FQGTGA. CDR3 sequence: CASSQGQGHTEAFF. DNA for the CDR3: TGTGCCAGCAGCCAAGGGCAGGGTCACACTGAAGCTTTCTTT.

The V gene is TRBV6-1, the J gene TRBJ2-7; D perhaps matches TRBD2 (6 bases). V was pared by 8 bases and J by 3 bases, with 14 bases between. The CDR3 has 13 residues. The germline V gene encodes CDR1 MNHNS and CDR2 SASEGT. The CDR3 sequence: CASQGLGFYEQYF. The CDR3 DNA is TGTGCCAGCCAGGGACTGGGCTTCTACGAGCAGTACTTC.

As to this clone: Other DNA sequences in this specimen translate into the identical CDR3. The chain has TRBV5-1 and TRBJ2-7, with D tentatively TRBD2 (5 bases). The germline gives CDR1 SGHRS, CDR2 YFSETQ. The length of the CDR3 is 13 residues. V was clipped by 0 bases and J by 1 base, with 5 bases between them. CDR3 sequence: CASSLAGSYEQYF. The CDR3 region has the DNA TGCGCCAGCAGCTTGGCGGGGTCCTACGAGCAGTACTTC. The complete variable domain, with remaining parts taken from reference TRBV5-1 and TRBJ2-7, reads KAGVTQTPRYLIKTRGQQVTLSCSPISGHRSVSWYQQTPGQGLQFLFEYFSETQRNKGNFPGRFSGRQFSNSRSEMNVSTLELGDSALYLCASSLAGSYEQYFGPGTRLTVT.

The V call is TRBV28, the J call TRBJ2-3; TRBD2 aligns across 12 bases. V lost 2 bases, J lost 5 bases, and 2 bases stayed unmatched. This CDR3 contains 15 residues. In germline, CDR1 is MDHEN, CDR2 SYDVKM. CDR3 in amino acids: CASSLATSGGDTQYF. The CDR3 bases are TGTGCCAGCAGTTTAGCGACTAGCGGGGGAGATACGCAGTATTTT. Filled out from reference TRBV28 and TRBJ2-3, the complete variable domain reads DVKVTQSSRYLVKRTGEKVFLECVQDMDHENMFWYRQDPGLGLRLIYFSYDVKMKEKGDIPEGYSVSREKKERFSLILESASTNQTSMYLCASSLATSGGDTQYFGPGTRLTVL.

The chain employs TRBV27 and TRBJ2-7, with TRBD2 matching over 13 bases. Germline V CDR1 and CDR2: MNHEY, SMNVEV (reference sequence). V shed 4 bases, J shed 5 bases, and the junction held 14 bases outside the gene matches. The CDR3 contains 18 residues. The CDR3 loop is CASSSTLSGLAGVNEQYF. The DNA of the CDR3 is TGTGCCAGCAGTTCCACCCTATCCGGACTAGCGGGAGTGAACGAGCAGTACTTC.

This clone was counted a few times. This chain uses TRBV27 with TRBJ1-1; TRBD1 agrees at 8 bases. In germline, CDR1 is MNHEY, CDR2 SMNVEV (reference sequence). J lost 5 bases, V lost 9 bases, and 2 bases had no gene match. CDR3 length equals 11 residues. The CDR3 here is CASTGGTEAFF. For the CDR3, the DNA is TGTGCCAGTACAGGGGGGACTGAAGCTTTCTTT.

Remarks on this clone: Other DNA sequences within the sample encode an identical CDR3. The rearrangement uses TRBV9 and TRBJ2-7, with TRBD2 matching 11 bases. The CDR3 covers 15 residues. V trimming: 2 bases; J trimming: 4 bases; junction bases outside the gene matches: 5. Looked up from germline, CDR1 is SGDLS and CDR2 is YYNGEE. The CDR3 protein is CASSVGLAGGYEQYF. The CDR3 DNA reads TGTGCCAGCAGCGTGGGGCTAGCGGGGGGATACGAGCAGTACTTC.

This chain connects TRBV19 to TRBJ1-2, with D uncertain. The germline V gene encodes CDR1 LNHDA and CDR2 SQIVND (reference sequence). The CDR3 has 12 residues. V was trimmed by 1 base and J by 8 bases, leaving 8 bases between them. CDR3 residues: CASSIASGGYTF. In DNA, the CDR3 is TGTGCCAGTAGTATAGCCAGCGGCGGCTACACCTTC.